The clone carrying this TCR beta chain was recorded many times. Original methodology: Reference gene primer amplification in the assay estimated nucleated cell counts. Using immunoSEQ multiplex PCR, the repertoire was profiled, and TCRdb retains in-frame clones only, with some absent. V, J and clone size are those of that table, while D and trimming were read from the DNA. Among about 140,000 clones listed, approximately 90% were seen once. This sample is drawn from a study of blood T cell repertoires in COVID-19. The wider study: The study drew acute and convalescent COVID-19 samples from the United States, Italy and Spain. Sample material is recorded as cDNA or gDNA derived from T cells, B-cell-depleted T cells, or PBMCs.

The specimen sequenced was peripheral blood. The sequence was collected from a human donor in a cohort sampled during active COVID-19.

CDR3 sequence reads: CASSPGTNYGYTF. The CDR3 coding sequence is TGTGCCAGCAGCCCAGGAACTAACTATGGCTACACCTTC. The chain links TRBV9 to TRBJ1-2; D is unclear. Trimming stripped 4 bases from V and 0 bases from J, with 7 bases between. From germline, CDR1 is SGDLS and CDR2 YYNGEE. This CDR3 has 13 amino acids.